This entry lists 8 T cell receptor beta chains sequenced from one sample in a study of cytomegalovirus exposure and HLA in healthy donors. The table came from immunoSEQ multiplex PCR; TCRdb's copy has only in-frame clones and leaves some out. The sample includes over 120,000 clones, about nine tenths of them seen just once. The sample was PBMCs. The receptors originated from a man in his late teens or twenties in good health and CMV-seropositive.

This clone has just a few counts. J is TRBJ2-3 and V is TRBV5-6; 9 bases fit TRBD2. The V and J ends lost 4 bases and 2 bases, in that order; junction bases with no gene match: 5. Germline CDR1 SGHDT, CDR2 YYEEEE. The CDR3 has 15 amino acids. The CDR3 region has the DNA TGTGCCAGCAGCGTAGTAGCGGGAGCCACAGATACGCAGTATTTT. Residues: CASSVVAGATDTQYF.

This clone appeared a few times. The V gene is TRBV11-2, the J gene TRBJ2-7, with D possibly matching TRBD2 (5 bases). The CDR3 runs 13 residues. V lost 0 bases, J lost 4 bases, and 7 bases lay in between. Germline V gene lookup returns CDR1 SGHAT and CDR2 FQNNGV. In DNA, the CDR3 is TGTGCCAGCAGCTTAGACGGGGTGTACGAGCAGTACTTC. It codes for CASSLDGVYEQYF. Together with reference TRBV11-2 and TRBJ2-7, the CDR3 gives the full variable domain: EAGVAQSPRYKIIEKRQSVAFWCNPISGHATLYWYQQILGQGPKLLIQFQNNGVVDDSQLPKDRFSAERLKGVDSTLKIQPAKLEDSAVYLCASSLDGVYEQYFGPGTRLTVT.

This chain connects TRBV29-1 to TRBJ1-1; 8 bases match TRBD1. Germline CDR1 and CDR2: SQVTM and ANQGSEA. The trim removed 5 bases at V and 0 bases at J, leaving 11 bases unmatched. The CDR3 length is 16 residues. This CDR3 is CSVPRTGSNLNTEAFF. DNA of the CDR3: TGCAGCGTTCCGCGGACAGGGTCCAATTTGAACACTGAAGCTTTCTTT.

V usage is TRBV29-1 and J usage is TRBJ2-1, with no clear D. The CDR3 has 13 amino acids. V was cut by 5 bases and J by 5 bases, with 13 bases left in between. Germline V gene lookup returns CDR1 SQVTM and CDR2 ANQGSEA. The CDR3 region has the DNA TGCAGCGTTAGCAGCGTCCCCCACAATGAGCAGTTCTTC. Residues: CSVSSVPHNEQFF.

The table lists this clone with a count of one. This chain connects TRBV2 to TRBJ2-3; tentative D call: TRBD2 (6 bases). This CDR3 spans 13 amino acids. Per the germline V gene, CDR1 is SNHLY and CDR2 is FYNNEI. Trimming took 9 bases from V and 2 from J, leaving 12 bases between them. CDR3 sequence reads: CASSGTYTDTQYF. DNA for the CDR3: TGTGCCAGTTCCGGGACTTACACAGATACGCAGTATTTT. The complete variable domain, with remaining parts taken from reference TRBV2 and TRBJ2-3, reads EPEVTQTPSHQVTQMGQEVILRCVPISNHLYFYWYRQILGQKVEFLVSFYNNEISEKSEIFDDQFSVERPDGSNFTLKIRSTKLEDSAMYFCASSGTYTDTQYFGPGTRLTVL.

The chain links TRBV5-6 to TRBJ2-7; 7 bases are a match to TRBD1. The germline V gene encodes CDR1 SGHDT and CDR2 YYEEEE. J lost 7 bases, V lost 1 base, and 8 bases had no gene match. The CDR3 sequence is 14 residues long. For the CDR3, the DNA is TGTGCCAGCAGCTTGCAACTCAGGGGGTTTGAGCAGTACTTC. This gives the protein CASSLQLRGFEQYF.

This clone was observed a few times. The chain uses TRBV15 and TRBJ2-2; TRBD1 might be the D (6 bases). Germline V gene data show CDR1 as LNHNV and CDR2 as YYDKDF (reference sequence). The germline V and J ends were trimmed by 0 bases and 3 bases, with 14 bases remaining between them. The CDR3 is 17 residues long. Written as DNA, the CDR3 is TGTGCCACCAGCAGAGAGATATGGGGGCGCCACACCGGGGAGCTGTTTTTT. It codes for CATSREIWGRHTGELFF.

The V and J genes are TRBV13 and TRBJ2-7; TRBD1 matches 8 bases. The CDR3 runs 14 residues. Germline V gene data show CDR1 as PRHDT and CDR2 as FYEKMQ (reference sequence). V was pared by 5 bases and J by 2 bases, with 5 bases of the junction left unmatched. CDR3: CASSPSQGAYEQYF. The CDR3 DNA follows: TGTGCCAGCAGCCCCTCACAGGGGGCCTACGAGCAGTACTTC. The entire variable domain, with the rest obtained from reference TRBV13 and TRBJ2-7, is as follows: AAGVIQSPRHLIKEKRETATLKCYPIPRHDTVYWYQQGPGQDPQFLISFYEKMQSDKGSIPDRFSAQQFSDYHSELNMSSLELGDSALYFCASSPSQGAYEQYFGPGTRLTVT.